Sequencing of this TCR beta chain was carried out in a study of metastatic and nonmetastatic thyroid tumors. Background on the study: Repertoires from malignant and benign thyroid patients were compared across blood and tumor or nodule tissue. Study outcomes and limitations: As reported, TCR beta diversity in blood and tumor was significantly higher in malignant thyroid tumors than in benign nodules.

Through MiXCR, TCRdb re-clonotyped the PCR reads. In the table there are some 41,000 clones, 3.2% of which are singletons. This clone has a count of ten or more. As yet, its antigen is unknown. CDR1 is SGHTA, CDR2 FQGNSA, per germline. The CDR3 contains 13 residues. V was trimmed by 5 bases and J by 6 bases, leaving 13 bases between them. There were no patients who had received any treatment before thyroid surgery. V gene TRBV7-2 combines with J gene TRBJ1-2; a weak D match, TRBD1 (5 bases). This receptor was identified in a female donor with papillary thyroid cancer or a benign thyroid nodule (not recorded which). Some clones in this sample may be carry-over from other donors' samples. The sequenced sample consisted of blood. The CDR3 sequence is CASSLAWGDGYTF. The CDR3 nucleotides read TGTGCCAGCAGCCTGGCGTGGGGGGATGGCTACACCTTC.